This T cell receptor (beta chain) was recovered during a study of cytomegalovirus exposure and HLA in healthy donors. Whole-study findings and limits: A later analysis appeared to link common viral pathogens to several of the most significant clusters. TCR beta V segments were, for the most part, productive about 87% or about 30% of the time in an earlier analysis. Near-uniform donor sequencing depth was presumed by presence/absence analyses.

In the case of this clone: As yet, its antigen is unknown.

Per the germline V gene, CDR1 is SGHTA and CDR2 is FQGNSA. V lost 6 bases and J lost 2, with 12 bases in between. This CDR3 contains 14 residues. Both 60 Vbeta primers and 13 Jbeta primers went into the PCR. Assay used: immunoSEQ multiplex PCR; TCRdb lists only in-frame clones, some missing. The table lists 150,000 to 200,000 clones, more than 75% of them singletons. The specimen was PBMCs. This clonotype was obtained from a woman aged 25 to 39 in good health and CMV-seropositive. J is TRBJ2-3 and V is TRBV7-2, with a possible D match to TRBD1 (6 bases). The CDR3 is CASSRQVDTDTQYF. Here the CDR3 DNA reads TGTGCCAGCAGTCGACAGGTTGACACAGATACGCAGTATTTT.